What follows are 26 T cell receptor beta chains derived from one specimen sequenced in a study of CD8+CD57+ T cells in acquired aplastic anemia. TCR beta VDJ and CDR3 were profiled, and genomic DNA was the template. TCRdb re-called the reads with MiXCR, one entry per CDR3 protein. In the table there are 180,000 or so distinct CDR3 sequences, about half of which are singletons. Sequencing used sorted CD4+, CD8+, or CD8+CD57+ T cells (not recorded which) from PBMCs. These receptors all come from a human donor in good health.

The CDR3 loop is CASSLGTNGYTF. CDR3 in DNA: TGTGCCAGCAGCCTCGGCACAAATGGCTACACCTTC. The chain recombines TRBV7-3 with TRBJ1-2; D gene unclear. CDR1 is SGHTA and CDR2 is FQGTGA in the germline V gene. The ends were cut back, 5 bases at V and 6 bases at J, with 10 bases in the middle. The CDR3 runs 12 residues.

V and J are TRBV2 and TRBJ2-7; D is unclear. Trimming left V 2 bases short and J 4 bases short, with 6 bases between. The V gene's germline CDR1 is SNHLY and CDR2 FYNNEI. The CDR3 spans 12 residues. The CDR3 spells CASSESLYEQYF. CDR3 in DNA: TGTGCCAGCAGTGAATCTCTATACGAGCAGTACTTC. The variable domain in full, with the rest retrieved from reference TRBV2 and TRBJ2-7, is EPEVTQTPSHQVTQMGQEVILRCVPISNHLYFYWYRQILGQKVEFLVSFYNNEISEKSEIFDDQFSVERPDGSNFTLKIRSTKLEDSAMYFCASSESLYEQYFGPGTRLTVT.

Here the CDR3 reads CASSPRTLLNTEAFF. CDR3 bases: TGTGCCAGCAGTCCCAGGACACTGCTGAACACTGAAGCTTTCTTT. The V and J genes are TRBV25-1 and TRBJ1-1, with D possibly being TRBD1 (5 bases). Per the germline V gene, CDR1 is MGHDK and CDR2 is SYGVNS. V lost 5 bases to trimming and J lost 0 bases, with 13 bases between them. This CDR3 region has 15 residues.

Only a few counts were recorded for this clonotype. The chain links TRBV9 to TRBJ2-7; TRBD1 agrees at 12 bases. CDR1 is SGDLS and CDR2 is YYNGEE in the germline V gene. The CDR3 runs to 15 residues. The trim removed 1 base at V and 7 bases at J, leaving 6 bases unmatched. CDR3 in amino acids: CASSVTGQGAGEQYF. The CDR3 DNA follows: TGTGCCAGCAGCGTAACGGGACAGGGGGCGGGGGAGCAGTACTTC. The variable domain in full, completed from reference TRBV9 and TRBJ2-7, reads DSGVTQTPKHLITATGQRVTLRCSPRSGDLSVYWYQQSLDQGLQFLIQYYNGEERAKGNILERFSAQQFPDLHSELNLSSLELGDSALYFCASSVTGQGAGEQYFGPGTRLTVT.

This clonotype was counted only a few times. The chain joins TRBV5-5 to TRBJ1-3; D gene unclear. CDR3 length: 16 residues. The V end lost 4 bases, the J end lost 0 bases, and 14 bases lay between the germline ends. The V gene's germline CDR1 is SGHKS and CDR2 YYEKEE (reference sequence). The CDR3 sequence: CASSPGEWNSGNTIYF. The CDR3, as DNA: TGTGCCAGCAGCCCCGGAGAGTGGAACTCTGGAAACACCATATATTTT.

The DNA for the CDR3 is TGTGCCAGTAGTCCCAACGGGGTAGCGGGAGCCAAAAACATTCAGTACTTC. Protein: CASSPNGVAGAKNIQYF. The J gene is TRBJ2-4, the V gene TRBV19; TRBD2 matches 7 bases. The V gene's germline CDR1 is LNHDA and CDR2 SQIVND (reference sequence). This CDR3 comprises 17 residues. Unmatched junction bases numbered 10, after V lost 5 bases and J lost 0 bases.

This clonotype has a handful of counts. The CDR3 DNA is TGCAGCGTTTTATGGAGCTCCTACAATGAGCAGTTCTTC. Translating gives CSVLWSSYNEQFF. V usage is TRBV29-1 and J usage is TRBJ2-1, with D hard to call. This CDR3 contains 13 residues. V lost 5 bases and J 0 bases, leaving 8 bases between the germline ends. Germline V gives CDR1 SQVTM, CDR2 ANQGSEA.

As DNA, the CDR3 is TGTGCCATCAGTGAGGCGGGGACGGCAGATACGCAGTATTTT. Amino acid sequence: CAISEAGTADTQYF. The rearrangement joins TRBV10-3 to TRBJ2-3; D possibly corresponds to TRBD2 (6 bases). Germline loops: CDR1 ENHRY, CDR2 SYGVKD. The CDR3 covers 14 residues. Trimming took off 2 bases at V and 4 bases at J, with 10 bases between the two ends.

This clonotype was observed many times. The gene calls are TRBV2 and TRBJ1-1, with 7 bases aligning to TRBD1. This CDR3 has 15 amino acids. Germline V CDR1 and CDR2: SNHLY, FYNNEI. V shed 4 bases, J shed 5 bases, and the junction held 10 bases outside the gene matches. The CDR3 DNA is TGTGCCAGCAGTGGGCGAAGGGGGCTGGGAACTGAAGCTTTCTTT. This translates into CASSGRRGLGTEAFF. The entire variable domain, with the rest obtained from reference TRBV2 and TRBJ1-1, is as follows: EPEVTQTPSHQVTQMGQEVILRCVPISNHLYFYWYRQILGQKVEFLVSFYNNEISEKSEIFDDQFSVERPDGSNFTLKIRSTKLEDSAMYFCASSGRRGLGTEAFFGQGTRLTVV.

Ten or more counts support this clonotype. This chain joins TRBV5-4 and TRBJ1-2, with D uncertain. This CDR3 has 14 residues. CDR1 SGHNT and CDR2 YYREEE come from the germline V gene (reference sequence). Trimming took 6 bases from V and 2 from J, leaving 14 bases between them. CDR3 sequence (DNA): TGTGCCAGCACCGGGCGTGGAAACAACTATGGCTACACCTTC. Translation: CASTGRGNNYGYTF.

The J gene is TRBJ1-5, the V gene TRBV7-8; no firm D call. The CDR3 is 13 residues long. The V gene's germline CDR1 is SGHVS and CDR2 FQNEAQ. The V end was cut by 0 bases, the J end by 4 bases, with 4 bases between. The CDR3 loop is CASSLAQNQPQHF. The CDR3 bases are TGTGCCAGCAGCTTAGCGCAGAATCAGCCCCAGCATTTT.

This clonotype was seen many times. The chain uses TRBV25-1 and TRBJ1-2; 10 nucleotides line up with TRBD1. Germline V lookup: CDR1 MGHDK, CDR2 SYGVNS. The CDR3 sequence is 14 residues long. The junction had 7 bases not matched to a gene; V was cut back by 4 bases and J by 8 bases. CDR3 protein: CASSGSGQGHGYTF. The DNA for the CDR3 is TGTGCCAGCAGTGGATCGGGACAGGGGCACGGCTACACCTTC.

This chain links TRBV7-2 with TRBJ2-3, with D perhaps matching TRBD2 (6 bases). CDR1 is SGHTA, CDR2 FQGNSA, per germline. The CDR3 has 14 residues. V lost 2 bases to trimming and J lost 6 bases, with 12 bases between them. The CDR3 nucleotides read TGTGCCAGCAGCTTATCCGCGGGAACCGATACGCAGTATTTT. Translating gives CASSLSAGTDTQYF.

About this clonotype: A much larger clone is a single base away; this may be a read error. The rearrangement uses TRBV15 and TRBJ2-2, with 9 bases matching TRBD2. The CDR3 spans 18 residues. CDR1 is LNHNV and CDR2 is YYDKDF in the germline V gene (reference sequence). CDR3 DNA: TGTGCCACCAGCAGAGTTCTGGAGCGGGAGGTAGATACCGAGGAGCTGTTTTTT. It translates to CATSRVLEREVDTEELFF.

This clonotype has ten or more counts. The CDR3 sequence is CSARAGLAYEQYF. Written as DNA, the CDR3 is TGCAGTGCTAGGGCGGGACTAGCATACGAGCAGTACTTC. The rearrangement joins TRBV20-1 to TRBJ2-7; 9 bases are a match to TRBD2. Germline V gene sequence: CDR1 DFQATT, CDR2 SNEGSKA (reference sequence). V lost 3 bases, J lost 4 bases, and 4 bases stayed unmatched. The CDR3 runs to 13 residues.

The rearrangement uses TRBV12-3 or TRBV12-4 and TRBJ2-1; D is ambiguous. The CDR3 is 12 amino acids. V dropped 10 bases and J dropped 4 bases, with 11 bases sitting between them. The CDR3 sequence: CATSLRYNEQFF. The CDR3 bases are TGTGCCACATCCTTGCGGTACAATGAGCAGTTCTTC.

The gene calls are TRBV29-1 and TRBJ2-1, with D possibly TRBD1 on 6 matching bases. The CDR3 runs to 13 residues. Germline values: CDR1 SQVTM, CDR2 ANQGSEA. Trimming cost V 6 bases and J 4 bases, with 13 bases left between them. The CDR3 coding sequence is TGCAGCGTCCGACAGGATCCGTACAATGAGCAGTTCTTC. Protein: CSVRQDPYNEQFF.

This clonotype has ten or more counts. As DNA, the CDR3 is TGCGCCAGCAACCCGTCCGGGACAGAGAGCTCCTACGAGCAGTACTTC. Translating it yields CASNPSGTESSYEQYF. The chain recombines TRBV5-1 with TRBJ2-7; 7 positions agree with TRBD1. From germline, CDR1 is SGHRS and CDR2 YFSETQ. V dropped 6 bases and J dropped 0; count of bases not matched to a gene: 12. The CDR3 length is 16 residues.

The chain couples TRBV10-3 to TRBJ1-3; no clear D gene. CDR3 length: 10 residues. Germline values: CDR1 ENHRY, CDR2 SYGVKD. With 10 bases removed from V and 8 bases from J, the gap between germline ends came to 9 bases. The CDR3 sequence: CATRSDTIYF. The CDR3 DNA is TGTGCCACCCGGTCTGACACCATATATTTT.

The chain carries TRBV5-1 and TRBJ2-2; no clear D. The germline CDR1 and CDR2 sequences are SGHRS and YFSETQ. This CDR3 has 15 residues. Trimming took off 4 bases at V and 7 bases at J, with 17 bases between the two ends. DNA for the CDR3: TGCGCCAGCAGCGGCGGACGGCCGTTCAGCGGGGAGCTGTTTTTT. This sequence encodes CASSGGRPFSGELFF.

In its sample, this clonotype was seen many times. The genes are TRBV20-1 and TRBJ1-2; D is ambiguous. This CDR3 is 11 amino acids long. Germline assignment: CDR1 DFQATT and CDR2 SNEGSKA (reference sequence). Trimming pared 3 bases from V and 8 bases from J, leaving 10 bases between. CDR3 sequence reads: CSARRTQGYTF. In nucleotides, the CDR3 is TGCAGTGCTAGGAGGACCCAGGGCTACACCTTC.

In its sample, this clonotype was seen many times. V and J are TRBV5-6 and TRBJ1-2; perhaps TRBD1 as D (6 bases). Germline V gene sequence: CDR1 SGHDT, CDR2 YYEEEE. CDR3 length: 15 amino acids. V was cut by 0 bases and J by 7 bases, with 16 bases left in between. This chain's CDR3 is CASSLEVRGKGGYTF. DNA for the CDR3: TGTGCCAGCAGCTTGGAGGTCAGGGGTAAGGGTGGCTACACCTTC.

The chain combines TRBV20-1 with TRBJ2-7; 12 bases are shared with TRBD1. CDR3 length: 13 amino acids. Per the germline V gene, CDR1 is DFQATT and CDR2 is SNEGSKA (reference sequence). Trimming at V came to 5 bases and at J to 5 bases, leaving 4 bases not matched to a gene. CDR3 in DNA: TGCAGTGCTGAGGGACAGGGGGCCGACGAGCAGTACTTC. Amino acid sequence: CSAEGQGADEQYF.

The rearrangement links TRBV15 to TRBJ2-7, with TRBD2 matching over 12 bases. Germline CDR1 is LNHNV and CDR2 is YYDKDF (reference sequence). The CDR3 is made up of 14 amino acids. The ends lost 5 bases at V and 6 bases at J; junction bases unmatched: 5. The CDR3 spells CATSLRTSGVEQYF. Here the CDR3 DNA reads TGTGCCACCAGCTTAAGGACTAGCGGGGTCGAGCAGTACTTC.

The J gene is TRBJ2-1, the V gene TRBV2; TRBD1 matches 10 bases. Germline V gene sequence: CDR1 SNHLY, CDR2 FYNNEI. The CDR3 consists of 14 residues. Trimming at V came to 6 bases and at J to 8 bases, leaving 7 bases not matched to a gene. As DNA, the CDR3 is TGTGCCAGCAGCGGACAGGGGGATACCTATGAGCAGTTCTTC. Translated, it gives CASSGQGDTYEQFF.

The chain employs TRBV15 and TRBJ2-1; TRBD1 aligns across 8 bases. The CDR3 sequence is 14 residues long. Germline-derived CDR1 and CDR2 are LNHNV and YYDKDF (reference sequence). After removal of 6 bases from V and 9 bases from J, the junction contained 10 bases not matched to a gene. The CDR3 is CATRIGQGLGEQFF. CDR3 bases: TGTGCCACCAGGATAGGACAGGGTTTGGGTGAGCAGTTCTTC.